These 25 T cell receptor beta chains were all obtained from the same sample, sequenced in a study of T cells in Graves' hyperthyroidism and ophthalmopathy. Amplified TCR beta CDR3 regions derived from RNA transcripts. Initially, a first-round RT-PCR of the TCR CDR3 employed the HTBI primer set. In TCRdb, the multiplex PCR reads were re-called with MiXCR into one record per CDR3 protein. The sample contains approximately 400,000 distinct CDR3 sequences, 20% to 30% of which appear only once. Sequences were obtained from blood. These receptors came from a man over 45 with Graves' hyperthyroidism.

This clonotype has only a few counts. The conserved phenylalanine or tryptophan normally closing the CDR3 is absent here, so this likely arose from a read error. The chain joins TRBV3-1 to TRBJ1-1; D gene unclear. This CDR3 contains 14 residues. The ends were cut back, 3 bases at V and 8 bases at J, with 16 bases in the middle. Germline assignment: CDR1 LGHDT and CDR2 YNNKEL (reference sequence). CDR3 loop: CASSHLRRTAEAFL. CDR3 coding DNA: TGTGCCAGCAGCCATTTGAGGAGAACAGCAGAAGCTTTCCTT.

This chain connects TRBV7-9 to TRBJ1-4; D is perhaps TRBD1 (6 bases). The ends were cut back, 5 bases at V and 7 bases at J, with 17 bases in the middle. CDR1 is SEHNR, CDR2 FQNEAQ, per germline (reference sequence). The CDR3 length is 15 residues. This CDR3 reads CASSLTGIGVEKLFF. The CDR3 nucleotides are TGTGCCAGCAGCCTCACAGGGATCGGCGTTGAAAAACTGTTTTTT.

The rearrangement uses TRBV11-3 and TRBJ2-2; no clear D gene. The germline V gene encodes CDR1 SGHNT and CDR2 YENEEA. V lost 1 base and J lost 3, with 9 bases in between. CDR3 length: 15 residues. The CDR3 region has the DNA TGTGCCAGCAGCTTAGGGTGGGGTGACACCGGGGAGCTGTTTTTT. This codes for CASSLGWGDTGELFF.

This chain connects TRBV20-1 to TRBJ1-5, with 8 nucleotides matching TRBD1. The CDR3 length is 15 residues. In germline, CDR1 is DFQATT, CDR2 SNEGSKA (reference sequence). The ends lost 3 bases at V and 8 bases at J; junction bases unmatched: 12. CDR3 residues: CSASSGTGPLEPQHF. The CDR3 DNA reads TGCAGTGCTAGTTCCGGGACAGGCCCGCTTGAGCCCCAGCATTTT.

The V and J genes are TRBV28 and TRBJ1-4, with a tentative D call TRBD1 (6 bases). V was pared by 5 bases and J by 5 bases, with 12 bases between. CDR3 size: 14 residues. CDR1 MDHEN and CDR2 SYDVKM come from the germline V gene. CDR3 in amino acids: CASSLGQQNEKLFF. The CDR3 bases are TGTGCCAGCAGTCTCGGACAGCAGAATGAAAAACTGTTTTTT.

In DNA, the CDR3 is TGCAGCGGGGGACAGAGAGCCACTGAAGCTTTCTTT. Its translation: CSGGQRATEAFF. J is TRBJ1-1 and V is TRBV29-1, with TRBD1 identical over 7 bases. V lost 7 bases and J lost 4; bases outside the gene matches: 6. The CDR3 sequence is 12 residues long. Germline assignment: CDR1 SQVTM and CDR2 ANQGSEA.

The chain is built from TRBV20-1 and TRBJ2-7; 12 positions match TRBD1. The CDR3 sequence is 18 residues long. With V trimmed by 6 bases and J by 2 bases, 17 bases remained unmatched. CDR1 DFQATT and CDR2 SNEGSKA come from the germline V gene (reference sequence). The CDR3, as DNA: TGCAGTGCAACGGGCGGGACAGGGGGCCTCGGATTCACCTACGAGCAGTACTTC. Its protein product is CSATGGTGGLGFTYEQYF.

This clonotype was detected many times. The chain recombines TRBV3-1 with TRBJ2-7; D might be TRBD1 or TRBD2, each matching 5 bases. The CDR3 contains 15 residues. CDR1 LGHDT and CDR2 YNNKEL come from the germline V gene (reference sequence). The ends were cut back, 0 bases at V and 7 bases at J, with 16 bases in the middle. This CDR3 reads CASSQDAGSPWEQYF. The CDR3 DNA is TGTGCCAGCAGCCAAGATGCAGGGAGTCCCTGGGAGCAGTACTTC.

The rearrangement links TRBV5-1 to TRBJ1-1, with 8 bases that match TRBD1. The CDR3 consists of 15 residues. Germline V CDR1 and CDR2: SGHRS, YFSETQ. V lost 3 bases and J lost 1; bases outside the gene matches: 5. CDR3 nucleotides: TGCGCCAGCAGCTCCAGGACAGGGACGAACACTGAAGCTTTCTTT. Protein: CASSSRTGTNTEAFF.

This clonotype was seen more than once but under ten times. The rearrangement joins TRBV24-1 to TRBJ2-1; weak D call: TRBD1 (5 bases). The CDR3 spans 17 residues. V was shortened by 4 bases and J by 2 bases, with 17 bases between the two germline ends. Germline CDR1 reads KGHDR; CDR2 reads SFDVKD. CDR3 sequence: CATSDPFDSSTYNEQFF. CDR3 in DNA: TGTGCCACCAGTGACCCTTTCGACAGTTCCACCTACAATGAGCAGTTCTTC.

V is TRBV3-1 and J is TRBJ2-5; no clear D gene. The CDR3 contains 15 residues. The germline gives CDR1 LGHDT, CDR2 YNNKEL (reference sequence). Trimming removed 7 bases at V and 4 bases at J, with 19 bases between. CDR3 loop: CASTSRAPHGETQYF. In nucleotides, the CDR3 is TGTGCCAGCACCTCAAGGGCCCCTCACGGAGAGACCCAGTACTTC.

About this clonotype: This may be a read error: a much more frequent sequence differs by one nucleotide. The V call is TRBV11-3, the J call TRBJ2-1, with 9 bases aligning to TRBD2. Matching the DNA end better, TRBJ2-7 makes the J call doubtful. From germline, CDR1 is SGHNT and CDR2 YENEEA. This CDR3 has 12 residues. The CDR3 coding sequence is TGTGCCAGCACTAGCGGGAAGAATGAGCAGTACTTC. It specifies CASTSGKNEQYF.

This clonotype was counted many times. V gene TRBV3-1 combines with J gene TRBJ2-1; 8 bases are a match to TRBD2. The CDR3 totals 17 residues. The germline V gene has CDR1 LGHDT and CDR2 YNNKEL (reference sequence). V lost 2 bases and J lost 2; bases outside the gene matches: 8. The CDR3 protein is CASSQSGVAGPYNEQFF. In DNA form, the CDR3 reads TGTGCCAGCAGCCAAAGCGGGGTAGCGGGGCCCTACAATGAGCAGTTCTTC.

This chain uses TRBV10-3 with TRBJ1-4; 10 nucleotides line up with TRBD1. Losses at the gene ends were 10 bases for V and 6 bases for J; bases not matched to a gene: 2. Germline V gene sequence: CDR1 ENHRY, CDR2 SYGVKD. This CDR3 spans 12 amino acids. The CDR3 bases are TGTGCCACCGGACAGGGGGATGAAAAACTGTTTTTT. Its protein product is CATGQGDEKLFF.

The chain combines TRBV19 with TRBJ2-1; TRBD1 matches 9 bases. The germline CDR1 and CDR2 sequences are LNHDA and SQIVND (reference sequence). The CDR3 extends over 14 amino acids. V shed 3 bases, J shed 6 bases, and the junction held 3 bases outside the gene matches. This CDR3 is CASSMDRGSNEQFF. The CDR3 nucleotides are TGTGCCAGTAGTATGGACAGGGGTTCCAATGAGCAGTTCTTC.

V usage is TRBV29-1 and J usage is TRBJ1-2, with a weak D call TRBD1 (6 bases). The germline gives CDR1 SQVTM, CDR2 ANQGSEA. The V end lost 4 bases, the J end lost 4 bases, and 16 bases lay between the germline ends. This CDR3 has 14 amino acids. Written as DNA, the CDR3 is TGCAGCGTTGTTCAGGGGTTGGTCGGCTATGGCTACACCTTC. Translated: CSVVQGLVGYGYTF.

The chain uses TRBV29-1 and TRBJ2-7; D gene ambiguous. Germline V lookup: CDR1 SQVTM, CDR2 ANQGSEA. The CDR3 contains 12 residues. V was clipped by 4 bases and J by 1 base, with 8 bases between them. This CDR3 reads CSVVALSYEQYF. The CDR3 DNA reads TGCAGCGTTGTAGCCCTATCCTACGAGCAGTACTTC.

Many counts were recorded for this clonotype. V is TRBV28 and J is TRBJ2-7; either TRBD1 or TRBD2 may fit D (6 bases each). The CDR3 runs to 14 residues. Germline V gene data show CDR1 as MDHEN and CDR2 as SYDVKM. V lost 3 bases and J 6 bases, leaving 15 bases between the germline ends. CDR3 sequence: CASSFSQGGGEQYF. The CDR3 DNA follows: TGTGCCAGCAGTTTCTCACAGGGAGGAGGCGAGCAGTACTTC.

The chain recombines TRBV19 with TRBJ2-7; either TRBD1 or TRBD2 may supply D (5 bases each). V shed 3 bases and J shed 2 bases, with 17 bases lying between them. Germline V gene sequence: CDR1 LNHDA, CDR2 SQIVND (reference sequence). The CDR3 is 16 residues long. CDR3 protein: CASSIDLGTYTYEQYF. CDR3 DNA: TGTGCCAGTAGTATTGACCTCGGGACCTATACCTACGAGCAGTACTTC.

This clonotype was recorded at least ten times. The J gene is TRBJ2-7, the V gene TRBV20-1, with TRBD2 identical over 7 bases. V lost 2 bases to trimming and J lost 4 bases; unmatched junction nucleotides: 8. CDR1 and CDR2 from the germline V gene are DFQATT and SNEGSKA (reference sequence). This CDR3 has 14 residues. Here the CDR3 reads CSARPQASGYEQYF. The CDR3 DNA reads TGCAGTGCTAGACCTCAGGCTAGCGGATACGAGCAGTACTTC.

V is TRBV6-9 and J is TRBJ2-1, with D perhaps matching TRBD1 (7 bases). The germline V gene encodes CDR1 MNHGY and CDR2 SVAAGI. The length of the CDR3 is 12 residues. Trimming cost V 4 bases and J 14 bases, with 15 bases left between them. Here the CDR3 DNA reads TGTGCCAGCAGTTCCCCGGACAGGAGGGAGTTCTTC. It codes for CASSSPDRREFF.

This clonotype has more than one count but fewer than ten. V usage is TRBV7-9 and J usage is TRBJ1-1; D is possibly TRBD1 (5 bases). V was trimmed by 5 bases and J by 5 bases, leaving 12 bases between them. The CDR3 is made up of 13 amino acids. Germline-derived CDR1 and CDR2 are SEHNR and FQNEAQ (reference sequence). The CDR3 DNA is TGTGCCAGCAGCCAAGCTCAGGGTACTGAAGCTTTCTTT. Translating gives CASSQAQGTEAFF.

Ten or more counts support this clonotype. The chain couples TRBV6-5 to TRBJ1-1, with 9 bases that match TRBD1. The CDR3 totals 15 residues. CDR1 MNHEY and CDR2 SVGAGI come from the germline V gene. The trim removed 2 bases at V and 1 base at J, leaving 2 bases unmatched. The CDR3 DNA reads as TGTGCCAGCAGTTACGGGACAGGGACGAACACTGAAGCTTTCTTT. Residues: CASSYGTGTNTEAFF.

The CDR3 sequence is CASGGGHVTYNEQFF. CDR3 DNA: TGTGCTAGTGGGGGAGGACATGTTACCTACAATGAGCAGTTCTTC. The chain couples TRBV12-5 to TRBJ2-1, with a weak D call TRBD2 (6 bases). Germline values: CDR1 LGHNT, CDR2 FRNRAP. V was clipped by 6 bases and J by 2 bases, with 14 bases between them. This CDR3 has 15 amino acids.

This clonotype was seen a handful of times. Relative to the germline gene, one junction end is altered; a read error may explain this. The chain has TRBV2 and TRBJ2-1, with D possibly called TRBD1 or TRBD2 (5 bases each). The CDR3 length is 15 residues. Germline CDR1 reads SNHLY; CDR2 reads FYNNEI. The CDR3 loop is CANSGTHLSYNEQFF. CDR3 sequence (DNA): TGTGCCAACAGTGGGACGCACTTATCCTACAATGAGCAGTTCTTC.